This T cell receptor (beta chain) stems from a study of shared clonotypes between healthy human individuals. Study as a whole: Per donor, three plates held CD4 naive cells, three held CD4 memory, two held CD8 naive and one held CD8 memory.

The assay was immunoSEQ multiplex PCR, and TCRdb's table has in-frame clones only and misses some. The table lists a few million clones, around nine tenths of them singletons, with under 0.15% in the top ten. The sequenced sample was naive CD4+ T cells sorted from blood. The subset denotes: CD45RA+ positively selected. This receptor was identified in a man in his late teens or twenties in good health.

CDR3 in DNA: TGCGCCAGCCCCAGGGGGGGGGCTTCCACAGATACGCAGTATTTT. It codes for CASPRGGASTDTQYF. The chain combines TRBV23-1 with TRBJ2-3; D is possibly TRBD1 or TRBD2 (7 bases each). TRBV23-1 is an ORF for which the function is uncertain. V gave up 8 bases and J gave up 2 bases, with 17 bases separating them. The CDR3 spans 15 residues.